This entry lists 11 T cell receptor beta chains sequenced from one sample in a study of blood T cell repertoires in COVID-19. This table comes from immunoSEQ multiplex PCR, and its TCRdb copy is limited to in-frame clones, with some not included. Among hundreds of thousands of clones, about 86% were seen once, and the ten largest hold 5.7%. Sequencing was performed on peripheral blood. The receptors stem from a man of 80 years or more with acute or convalescent COVID-19.

The CDR3 nucleotides read TGTGCCAGTAGTATCGGAGGGACAGGACCAAGCAATCAGCCCCAGCATTTT. It specifies CASSIGGTGPSNQPQHF. This chain joins TRBV19 and TRBJ1-5; 8 bases match TRBD1. The CDR3 totals 17 residues. Germline values: CDR1 LNHDA, CDR2 SQIVND (reference sequence). With 3 bases clipped from V and 1 base from J, the junction kept 8 bases outside the gene matches.

The chain is built from TRBV2 and TRBJ1-2, with D tentatively TRBD1 (5 bases). In germline, CDR1 is SNHLY, CDR2 FYNNEI. CDR3 length: 14 residues. Deletions cut 5 bases from V and 2 bases from J, with 12 bases between. CDR3 protein: CASSMTAGNYGYTF. DNA for the CDR3: TGTGCCAGCAGTATGACAGCAGGAAACTATGGCTACACCTTC.

The rearrangement links TRBV3-1 (or the pseudogene TRBV3-2) to TRBJ2-3; 7 bases are a match to TRBD2. The CDR3 is 20 residues long. V trimming: 0 bases; J trimming: 0 bases; junction bases outside the gene matches: 15. CDR1 and CDR2 (germline): LGHDT, YNNKEL (reference sequence). CDR3 sequence (DNA): TGTGCCAGCAGCCAAGAATTTGGTTGGTCTAGCGGAGCTAGCACAGATACGCAGTATTTT. Protein product: CASSQEFGWSSGASTDTQYF.

In DNA form, the CDR3 reads TGTGCCAGTAGTATCCCAGGGGAGACTGAAGCTTTCTTT. Its protein is CASSIPGETEAFF. V and J are TRBV19 and TRBJ1-1; possible D gene TRBD1, 6 bases. This CDR3 has 13 residues. V lost 3 bases and J 5 bases, leaving 10 bases between the germline ends. Germline CDR1 is LNHDA and CDR2 is SQIVND (reference sequence).

The chain carries TRBV5-1 and TRBJ2-6; TRBD1 matches 7 bases. In germline, CDR1 is SGHRS, CDR2 YFSETQ. The V gene end was trimmed by 3 bases and the J gene end by 0 bases; junction bases not matched to a gene: 6. The CDR3 is 17 residues long. The CDR3 DNA is TGCGCCAGCAGCTCTCCGGGACAGAGCTCTGGGGCCAACGTCCTGACTTTC. Protein: CASSSPGQSSGANVLTF. Full variable domain (remainder filled in from reference TRBV5-1 and TRBJ2-6): KAGVTQTPRYLIKTRGQQVTLSCSPISGHRSVSWYQQTPGQGLQFLFEYFSETQRNKGNFPGRFSGRQFSNSRSEMNVSTLELGDSALYLCASSSPGQSSGANVLTFGAGSRLTVL.

The V gene is TRBV25-1, the J gene TRBJ1-3, with a weak D call TRBD1 (6 bases). The CDR3 totals 17 residues. V was trimmed by 6 bases and J by 1 base, leaving 19 bases between them. The germline CDR1 and CDR2 sequences are MGHDK and SYGVNS. CDR3 protein: CASSSHQGRGSGNTIYF. Here the CDR3 DNA reads TGTGCCAGCAGCTCACATCAAGGGAGGGGGTCTGGAAACACCATATATTTT.

Only a few counts were recorded for this clone. The chain carries TRBV6-4 and TRBJ2-3; a possible D gene is TRBD2 (6 bases). The CDR3 is 14 amino acids. V lost 6 bases and J 1 base, leaving 11 bases between the germline ends. The germline V gene has CDR1 MRHNA and CDR2 SNTAGT. CDR3 loop: CASRLTGGTDTQYF. The CDR3 DNA sequence: TGTGCCAGCAGATTGACGGGGGGCACAGATACGCAGTATTTT.

The V gene is TRBV18, the J gene TRBJ2-1; D perhaps matches TRBD2 (6 bases). This CDR3 spans 16 amino acids. CDR1 and CDR2 from the germline V gene are KGHSH and LQKENI. With 3 bases removed from V and 7 bases from J, the gap between germline ends came to 19 bases. In DNA form, the CDR3 reads TGTGCCAGCTCACCGACTAACGGGGGTGCCGGGAATGAGCAGTTCTTC. It is translated as CASSPTNGGAGNEQFF.

This clone was seen ten or more times. This chain links TRBV29-1 with TRBJ1-2; maybe TRBD1 (6 bases). V was shortened by 6 bases and J by 6 bases, with 20 bases between the two germline ends. Germline-derived CDR1 and CDR2 are SQVTM and ANQGSEA. The CDR3 is 14 residues long. CDR3 DNA sequence: TGCAGCGTGGAGGAGTACACAGGGCCCGATGGCTACACCTTC. Protein sequence: CSVEEYTGPDGYTF.

V usage is TRBV9 and J usage is TRBJ2-7; possible D gene TRBD1, 6 bases. There are 17 residues in the CDR3. Germline V gene data show CDR1 as SGDLS and CDR2 as YYNGEE. Trimming removed 6 bases at V and 5 bases at J, with 27 bases between. In DNA, the CDR3 is TGTGCCAGCACCCCGAGCGTAGGTACAGGGCTCGGGGACGAGCAGTACTTC. Its translation is CASTPSVGTGLGDEQYF.

The chain carries TRBV5-4 and TRBJ1-6, with TRBD1 matching over 7 bases. The V segment lost 0 bases and the J segment 8 bases; nucleotides outside the gene matches: 5. Germline assignment: CDR1 SGHNT and CDR2 YYREEE (reference sequence). The CDR3 length is 15 residues. CDR3 nucleotide sequence: TGTGCCAGCAGCTTGGCCCGGACAGGCTATTCACCCCTCCACTTT. Its protein product is CASSLARTGYSPLHF. Filled out from reference TRBV5-4 and TRBJ1-6, the complete variable domain reads ETGVTQSPTHLIKTRGQQVTLRCSSQSGHNTVSWYQQALGQGPQFIFQYYREEENGRGNFPPRFSGLQFPNYSSELNVNALELDDSALYLCASSLARTGYSPLHFGNGTRLTVT.